The source of this T cell receptor beta chain is a study of glioma-infiltrating T cells. Study-level results: Very few CDR3 sequences were shared between tissue and blood. Gliomas, especially low-grade, showed above-expected tissue-blood divergence; non-neoplastic patients showed below.

This clonotype was counted many times. As yet, its antigen is unknown. Using RNA template, CDR3s of TCR alpha and beta were amplified with iRepertoire arm-PCR. Input was roughly 85-450 ng of tissue mRNA or PBMC total RNA. MiXCR was run by TCRdb on the multiplex PCR reads, yielding one entry per CDR3 protein. The table records roughly 42,000 distinct CDR3 sequences, more than 20% of them present only once. Between the trimmed V and J ends, which lost 7 bases and 9 bases, there was a span of 19 bases. There are 14 residues in the CDR3. Germline V gives CDR1 MNHNS, CDR2 SASEGT. The genes are TRBV6-1 and TRBJ2-1; D tentatively reads TRBD1 or TRBD2 (5 bases each). Sequenced: glioma tissue, nonneoplastic brain tissue, or PBMCs (not recorded which). The TCR comes from a human donor with low-grade glioma or glioblastoma, undergoing nonglioma brain surgery, or in good health (not recorded which). Written as DNA, the CDR3 is TGTGCCAGCAAATGGGACCCCCGGAAGGGTGAGCAGTTCTTC. Protein: CASKWDPRKGEQFF.